This TCR beta chain was retrieved from a study of T cell repertoires in cytomegalovirus infection. The CDR3 is 17 amino acids. The V gene lost 5 bases and the J gene lost 2 bases, with 18 bases spanning the gap. Germline V gives CDR1 MNHEY, CDR2 SMNVEV (reference sequence). On this clonotype itself: Its antigen is as yet unknown.

TCRdb re-called the reads with MiXCR, one entry per CDR3 protein. The table lists fewer than 850,000 distinct CDR3 sequences, around 29% of them singletons. This chain connects TRBV27 to TRBJ2-2; tentatively, D is TRBD1 (6 bases). The sequences come from cultured CD8+ T cells from PBMCs, collected from culture after CMV antigen stimulation. This sequence was found in a human donor in good health (CMV status not recorded). Some clones in this sample may be carry-over from other donors' samples. CDR3 sequence: CASSPRTDRLNTGELFF. The DNA for the CDR3 is TGTGCCAGCAGTCCACGGACAGACAGATTAAACACCGGGGAGCTGTTTTTT.